This T cell receptor beta chain came from a study of T cell repertoires in cytomegalovirus infection. At the level of the study: Signatures in public TCR beta sequences pointed to both CMV infection and matching HLA type. Findings and caveats of the study: HLA-C-restricted CMV-specific TCR beta clonotypes prevailed in the ex vivo response. Totalled public TCR beta family frequency picked out people who carried CMV plus the relevant HLA.

In the case of this clonotype: The antigen is undetermined.

The CDR3 has 15 residues. The ends lost 1 base at V and 3 bases at J; junction bases unmatched: 5. Germline V gene sequence: CDR1 SGHRS, CDR2 YFSETQ. TCRdb analysed the reads with MiXCR anew, one entry per CDR3 protein. The data show about 830,000 distinct CDR3 sequences, with over 25% seen just once and roughly 12% held by the top ten. The chain uses TRBV5-1 and TRBJ1-1; the match to TRBD1 covers 8 bases. The sequencing here drew on cultured CD8+ T cells from PBMCs, taken from culture after CMV antigen stimulation. The TCR comes from a human donor in good health (CMV status not recorded). Some clones in this sample may be carry-over from other donors' samples. Here the CDR3 reads CASSLTGGSDTEAFF. The DNA of the CDR3 is TGCGCCAGCAGCTTGACAGGGGGTTCGGACACTGAAGCTTTCTTT.